This entry lists 27 T cell receptor beta chains sequenced from one sample in a study of T cells in Graves' hyperthyroidism and ophthalmopathy. RNA transcripts gave rise to amplified TCR beta CDR3 regions. The HTBI primer set was used in a first-round RT-PCR of the TCR CDR3. TCRdb reprocessed the multiplex PCR reads with MiXCR, giving one entry per CDR3 protein. The sample lists under 450,000 distinct CDR3 sequences; 15% to 18% were seen once. The source material was blood. These receptors were taken from a woman aged 18-29 years with Graves' hyperthyroidism.

This clonotype was observed many times. This rearrangement joins TRBV7-9 to TRBJ2-5; 8 nucleotides align to TRBD2. CDR1 is SEHNR, CDR2 FQNEAQ, per germline (reference sequence). The CDR3 runs 14 residues. Trimming took 5 bases from V and 1 from J; bases not matched to a gene: 3. In DNA form, the CDR3 reads TGTGCCAGCAGCCCCGGACTAGCCCAAGAGACCCAGTACTTC. This sequence encodes CASSPGLAQETQYF.

This clonotype appeared a few times. The gene calls are TRBV19 and TRBJ2-1; 12 bases match TRBD2. From germline, CDR1 is LNHDA and CDR2 SQIVND (reference sequence). V was pared by 4 bases and J by 2 bases, with 3 bases of the junction left unmatched. CDR3 length equals 16 residues. DNA of the CDR3: TGTGCCAGTAGTACGACTAGCGGGAGACCCTACAATGAGCAGTTCTTC. Translation gives CASSTTSGRPYNEQFF.

The table lists this clonotype with a few counts. Sequence at one end of the junction differs from germline and may be a read error. The V and J genes are TRBV28 and TRBJ2-7; possibly TRBD1 or TRBD2 for D (6 bases each). Germline assignment: CDR1 MDHEN and CDR2 SYDVKM. The CDR3 covers 17 residues. CDR3 amino acids: CANSDPGGRGPRDEQYF. The DNA of the CDR3 is TGTGCCAACAGTGACCCCGGGGGCAGGGGCCCCCGGGACGAGCAGTACTTC. Together with reference TRBV28 and TRBJ2-7, the CDR3 gives the full variable domain: DVKVTQSSRYLVKRTGEKVFLECVQDMDHENMFWYRQDPGLGLRLIYFSYDVKMKEKGDIPEGYSVSREKKERFSLILESASTNQTSMYLCANSDPGGRGPRDEQYFGPGTRLTVT.

In its sample, this clonotype was seen many times. The chain is built from TRBV5-1 and TRBJ1-1; D unclear. CDR1 is SGHRS and CDR2 is YFSETQ in the germline V gene. V was trimmed by 0 bases and J by 11 bases, leaving 11 bases between them. This CDR3 contains 12 residues. The CDR3 DNA reads TGCGCCAGCAGCTTGGAGAGAGGGAGGGCTTTCTTT. It yields the protein CASSLERGRAFF.

This clonotype was observed once. The chain uses TRBV6-6 and TRBJ1-1, with 8 bases identical to TRBD1. This CDR3 comprises 18 residues. Germline V gene data show CDR1 as MNHNY and CDR2 as SVGAGI (reference sequence). V was clipped by 0 bases and J by 0 bases; unmatched bases: 9. This chain's CDR3 is CASSYSGRGPFMNTEAFF. The CDR3 DNA is TGTGCCAGCAGTTACTCCGGCAGGGGGCCATTTATGAACACTGAAGCTTTCTTT.

With regard to this clonotype: A read error is possible here, since a much larger clone lies one base away. The chain is built from TRBV7-9 and TRBJ2-5; D might be TRBD2 (6 bases). The germline V gene has CDR1 SEHNR and CDR2 FQNEAQ (reference sequence). V lost 5 bases, J lost 9 bases, and 16 bases lay in between. The CDR3 is made up of 13 amino acids. The CDR3 reads CASSPIVRESQYF. The CDR3, as DNA: TGTGCCAGCAGCCCTATTGTTCGGGAGTCCCAGTACTTC.

There are many counts of this clonotype. The CDR3 DNA reads as TGTGCCAGCAGCTTCGGAGGCTCGAATGAGCAGTTCTTC. Translated: CASSFGGSNEQFF. The chain carries TRBV7-3 and TRBJ2-1; D is possibly TRBD2 (5 bases). The germline V and J ends were trimmed by 3 bases and 7 bases, with 10 bases remaining between them. In germline, CDR1 is SGHTA, CDR2 FQGTGA. The CDR3 covers 13 residues.

This clonotype was recorded a few times. The rearrangement joins TRBV20-1 to TRBJ1-6; weak D call: TRBD1 (5 bases). The CDR3 contains 14 residues. Germline V gene data show CDR1 as DFQATT and CDR2 as SNEGSKA (reference sequence). V shed 5 bases and J shed 7 bases, with 15 bases lying between them. The CDR3 loop is CSAPREGRNSPLHF. CDR3 sequence (DNA): TGCAGTGCTCCGAGGGAGGGGAGGAATTCACCCCTCCACTTT.

In this sample, this clonotype turned up a few times. The chain uses TRBV5-1 and TRBJ2-3; a possible D gene is TRBD1 (6 bases). The germline V gene encodes CDR1 SGHRS and CDR2 YFSETQ. This CDR3 region has 15 residues. V gave up 7 bases and J gave up 4 bases, with 19 bases separating them. The CDR3 bases are TGCGCCAGCTCCACCGGGACACCCTACGCAGATACGCAGTATTTT. Its translation is CASSTGTPYADTQYF.

As to this clonotype: A single base separates this from a much larger clone, so it may be a read error. The chain links TRBV18 to TRBJ1-5; no reliable D call. Per germline, CDR1 KGHSH and CDR2 LQKENI. CDR3 size: 14 residues. Trimming pared 2 bases from V and 5 bases from J, leaving 10 bases between. This chain's CDR3 is CASSPESGDQPQHF. The CDR3 DNA is TGTGCCAGCTCACCAGAATCTGGGGATCAGCCCCAGCATTTT.

This clonotype has more than one count but fewer than ten. This chain uses TRBV2 with TRBJ2-5; 7 nucleotides line up with TRBD1. Per germline, CDR1 SNHLY and CDR2 FYNNEI. This CDR3 region has 14 residues. Trimming at V came to 4 bases and at J to 5 bases, leaving 7 bases not matched to a gene. CDR3 sequence: CASSVEGARETQYF. In DNA form, the CDR3 reads TGTGCCAGCAGTGTTGAGGGGGCTAGGGAGACCCAGTACTTC.

In its sample, this clonotype was seen many times. This chain joins TRBV5-1 and TRBJ1-1; 7 bases are a match to TRBD1. The CDR3 extends over 16 amino acids. The V and J ends lost 0 bases and 1 base, in that order; junction bases with no gene match: 6. Germline V gives CDR1 SGHRS, CDR2 YFSETQ. CDR3 sequence reads: CASSLVGTAENTEAFF. DNA of the CDR3: TGCGCCAGCAGCTTGGTGGGGACAGCAGAGAACACTGAAGCTTTCTTT.

This clonotype has a count of ten or more. The genes are TRBV3-1 and TRBJ2-7; TRBD2 is a possible D gene (6 bases). Looked up from germline, CDR1 is LGHDT and CDR2 is YNNKEL (reference sequence). The CDR3 runs to 14 residues. V lost 5 bases and J lost 4, with 15 bases in between. CDR3 residues: CASSAAIRGYEQYF. DNA for the CDR3: TGTGCCAGCAGCGCAGCGATCCGGGGGTACGAGCAGTACTTC.

CDR3 amino acids: CASRVMNEKLFF. CDR3 DNA: TGTGCCAGCAGGGTAATGAATGAAAAACTGTTTTTT. The rearrangement joins TRBV28 to TRBJ1-4; no firm D call. Germline V CDR1 and CDR2: MDHEN, SYDVKM. The germline V and J ends were trimmed by 6 bases and 5 bases, with 7 bases remaining between them. The CDR3 extends over 12 amino acids.

The genes are TRBV7-6 and TRBJ2-1; D is ambiguous. The CDR3 totals 16 residues. Germline CDR1 is SGHVS and CDR2 is FNYEAQ. Trimming removed 1 base at V and 6 bases at J, with 16 bases between. For the CDR3, the DNA is TGTGCCAGCAGCTTAGGGGTTACTACCACCTTCAATGAGCAGTTCTTC. Encoded protein: CASSLGVTTTFNEQFF.

This clonotype was counted between two and nine times. The rearrangement uses TRBV4-2 and TRBJ1-5, with no clear D. The V gene lost 4 bases and the J gene lost 5 bases, with 15 bases spanning the gap. This CDR3 contains 15 residues. From germline, CDR1 is LGHNA and CDR2 YNFKEQ. CDR3 bases: TGTGCCAGCAGCCGCCAGCCAGTCGGGGATCAGCCCCAGCATTTT. Translation: CASSRQPVGDQPQHF.

This clonotype was seen many times. The chain links TRBV12-3 or TRBV12-4 to TRBJ1-2, with TRBD1 as a possible D gene (6 bases). V lost 0 bases and J 6 bases, leaving 11 bases between the germline ends. The CDR3 consists of 14 residues. The CDR3 DNA reads TGTGCCAGCAGTTTAGCCAGGGGAAAAAATGGCTACACCTTC. This translates into CASSLARGKNGYTF.

The chain links TRBV6-2 or TRBV6-3 to TRBJ2-1, with 8 bases lining up with TRBD1. Losses at the gene ends were 6 bases for V and 9 bases for J; bases not matched to a gene: 1. The CDR3 covers 11 residues. The germline V gene encodes CDR1 MNHEY and CDR2 SVGEGT. The CDR3 region is CASRDRGEQFF. In DNA form, the CDR3 reads TGTGCCAGCAGAGACAGGGGTGAGCAGTTCTTC.

This clonotype was seen only a few times. The rearrangement joins TRBV6-2 or TRBV6-3 to TRBJ2-1, with D tentatively TRBD1 (6 bases). The germline gives CDR1 MNHEY, CDR2 SVGEGT. V lost 0 bases, J lost 8 bases, and 14 bases lay in between. The CDR3 covers 15 residues. The CDR3 loop is CASSYSNRVRYEQFF. The CDR3 DNA reads as TGTGCCAGCAGTTACTCGAACAGGGTGCGCTATGAGCAGTTCTTC.

Many counts were recorded for this clonotype. The chain carries TRBV7-9 and TRBJ2-7; 10 nucleotides agree with TRBD2. The CDR3 loop spans 16 amino acids. Germline V gene sequence: CDR1 SEHNR, CDR2 FQNEAQ (reference sequence). V was clipped by 1 base and J by 2 bases; unmatched bases: 5. DNA of the CDR3: TGTGCCAGCAGCTTAGATAGCGGGGGGCCCACCTACGAGCAGTACTTC. This sequence encodes CASSLDSGGPTYEQYF.

This chain links TRBV4-1 with TRBJ2-7; the match to TRBD2 covers 9 bases. J gave up 5 bases and V 1 base, and 15 bases lay outside the gene matches. This CDR3 contains 18 residues. The V gene's germline CDR1 is MGHRA and CDR2 YSYEKL. CDR3 protein: CASSQVAGISGRGDEQYF. Here the CDR3 DNA reads TGCGCCAGCAGCCAAGTTGCTGGTATTAGCGGGAGAGGCGACGAGCAGTACTTC.

At least ten counts were recorded for this clonotype. The chain is built from TRBV11-2 and TRBJ2-1; D may be TRBD1 or TRBD2 (5 bases each). CDR3 length equals 17 residues. V lost 0 bases and J 4 bases, leaving 16 bases between the germline ends. Germline-derived CDR1 and CDR2 are SGHAT and FQNNGV. CDR3 nucleotides: TGTGCCAGCAGCTTAGAAGCAGGGACCGTCGAGTACAATGAGCAGTTCTTC. Its translation is CASSLEAGTVEYNEQFF.

CDR3 nucleotide sequence: TGCAGTGCTGGGGAGGGGAATCTACAGCCCCAGCATTTT. It specifies CSAGEGNLQPQHF. The chain recombines TRBV20-1 with TRBJ1-5, with a weak D call TRBD1 (5 bases). V lost 5 bases, J lost 7 bases, and 15 bases lay in between. The CDR3 is 13 residues long. Germline CDR1 reads DFQATT; CDR2 reads SNEGSKA (reference sequence).

This clonotype has at least ten counts. This chain uses TRBV2 with TRBJ1-1; D might be TRBD1 (6 bases). V was cut by 7 bases and J by 3 bases, with 9 bases left in between. Germline loops: CDR1 SNHLY, CDR2 FYNNEI. The CDR3 consists of 12 residues. The chain's CDR3 is CASTGEHTEAFF. In nucleotides, the CDR3 is TGTGCCAGCACAGGGGAGCACACTGAAGCTTTCTTT.

This clonotype was seen a few times. The V gene is TRBV5-1, the J gene TRBJ1-2; TRBD1 aligns across 7 bases. With V trimmed by 2 bases and J by 2 bases, 6 bases remained unmatched. This CDR3 has 15 amino acids. The germline V gene encodes CDR1 SGHRS and CDR2 YFSETQ. CDR3 bases: TGCGCCAGCAGCTTCGTAGGGACAGAGAACTATGGCTACACCTTC. It yields the protein CASSFVGTENYGYTF.

The V and J genes are TRBV7-2 and TRBJ1-6; D is possibly TRBD1 (6 bases). This CDR3 region has 15 residues. Germline CDR1 is SGHTA and CDR2 is FQGNSA. V gave up 3 bases and J gave up 17 bases, with 23 bases separating them. CDR3 sequence (DNA): TGTGCCAGCAGCTTCGACAGGTCGGGGGATTTGGGAATCCACTTT. Its translation: CASSFDRSGDLGIHF.

This clonotype was seen at least ten times. The V and J genes are TRBV12-3 or TRBV12-4 and TRBJ2-5; D is perhaps TRBD1 (5 bases). Trimming left V 1 base short and J 0 bases short, with 9 bases between. This CDR3 comprises 15 residues. CDR3 protein: CASSLEQDHQETQYF. The CDR3, as DNA: TGTGCCAGCAGTTTAGAACAGGACCACCAAGAGACCCAGTACTTC.